These 27 T cell receptor beta chains came from one sample sequenced in a study of shared clonotypes between healthy human individuals. Sequencing was performed with immunoSEQ multiplex PCR; in TCRdb, only in-frame clones are kept and a portion is missing. The sample carries around 500,000 clones, about three quarters recorded once. Sequenced sample: PBMCs. These receptors all come from a woman aged 40 to 55 in good health. Some clones in this sample may be carry-over from other donors' samples.

The chain uses TRBV30 and TRBJ2-2; TRBD1 matches at 12 bases. Germline V gene data show CDR1 as GTSNPN and CDR2 as SVGIG (reference sequence). The ends lost 6 bases at V and 0 bases at J; junction bases unmatched: 14. The CDR3 length is 19 residues. The CDR3 sequence: CACLFRDRGRRANTGELFF. In DNA, the CDR3 is TGTGCCTGTCTCTTCCGGGACAGGGGGCGCCGAGCGAACACCGGGGAGCTGTTTTTT.

The gene calls are TRBV19 and TRBJ1-1; the D gene is possibly TRBD1 (6 bases). The CDR3 consists of 13 residues. V was cut by 6 bases and J by 3 bases, with 11 bases left in between. Looked up from germline, CDR1 is LNHDA and CDR2 is SQIVND (reference sequence). The DNA for the CDR3 is TGTGCCAGTAGGCTACAGGGAGACACTGAAGCTTTCTTT. It yields the protein CASRLQGDTEAFF.

The chain combines TRBV28 with TRBJ1-3; no definite D call. The CDR3 spans 15 residues. CDR1 is MDHEN, CDR2 SYDVKM, per germline. Trimming removed 7 bases at V and 0 bases at J, with 13 bases between. CDR3 in amino acids: CASTTGGDSGNTIYF. CDR3 coding DNA: TGTGCCAGCACTACCGGCGGAGACTCTGGAAACACCATATATTTT.

As for this clone: A far bigger clonotype differs at one base, so this is likely a read error. The chain recombines TRBV11-2 with TRBJ2-3, with TRBD2 matching 8 bases. In germline, CDR1 is SGHAT, CDR2 FQNNGV. The CDR3 runs to 18 residues. Losses at the gene ends were 5 bases for V and 4 bases for J; bases not matched to a gene: 17. This CDR3 reads CASSLKTASGHSADTQYF. CDR3 nucleotides: TGTGCCAGCAGCCTAAAAACGGCTAGCGGGCACTCCGCAGATACGCAGTATTTT. Combining the CDR3 with reference TRBV11-2 and TRBJ2-3 gives the whole variable domain EAGVAQSPRYKIIEKRQSVAFWCNPISGHATLYWYQQILGQGPKLLIQFQNNGVVDDSQLPKDRFSAERLKGVDSTLKIQPAKLEDSAVYLCASSLKTASGHSADTQYFGPGTRLTVL.

This chain links TRBV15 with TRBJ2-3; 16 bases agree with TRBD2. This CDR3 comprises 17 residues. The germline CDR1 and CDR2 sequences are LNHNV and YYDKDF (reference sequence). V lost 6 bases and J lost 4; bases outside the gene matches: 7. The CDR3 loop is CATRPGTSGRGADTQYF. The CDR3 DNA reads TGTGCCACCAGGCCCGGGACTAGCGGGAGGGGAGCAGATACGCAGTATTTT.

This chain uses TRBV7-8 with TRBJ2-1; TRBD2 agrees at 8 bases. This CDR3 contains 15 residues. After removal of 0 bases from V and 13 bases from J, the junction contained 11 bases not matched to a gene. Germline V gene sequence: CDR1 SGHVS, CDR2 FQNEAQ. The CDR3 DNA sequence: TGTGCCAGCAGCTTAGCGGAAGCGGAGCGGGAGAAACAGTTCTTC. It is translated as CASSLAEAEREKQFF.

About this clone itself: The DNA is omitted, as the CDR3 cannot be located on it reliably, and the CDR3 follows TCRdb's listing. The chain couples TRBV28 to TRBJ1-2. Germline CDR1 reads MDHEN; CDR2 reads SYDVKM. The CDR3 sequence runs 14 residues, both termini included. CDR3: CASSSSTALYGYTF.

The CDR3, as DNA: TGTGCCAGCTCACCAAATTCCTGGACAACGGACACTGAAGCTTTCTTT. Protein: CASSPNSWTTDTEAFF. The V call is TRBV18, the J call TRBJ1-1, with D maybe TRBD1 (5 bases). Germline V gene lookup returns CDR1 KGHSH and CDR2 LQKENI. The germline V and J ends were trimmed by 2 bases and 3 bases, with 16 bases remaining between them. This CDR3 spans 16 amino acids.

The J gene is TRBJ2-7, the V gene TRBV7-2, with TRBD2 matching 8 bases. The length of the CDR3 is 15 residues. The germline V gene encodes CDR1 SGHTA and CDR2 FQGNSA. J was trimmed by 2 bases and V by 2 bases; bases with no gene match: 5. CDR3 loop: CASSLLREVTYEQYF. The CDR3 DNA sequence: TGTGCCAGCAGCTTACTGCGGGAGGTTACCTACGAGCAGTACTTC.

This chain joins TRBV18 and TRBJ1-2, with D hard to call. This CDR3 has 14 amino acids. Looked up from germline, CDR1 is KGHSH and CDR2 is LQKENI. Trimming took 1 base from V and 8 from J, leaving 14 bases between them. The chain's CDR3 is CASSPLRGSEGYTF. CDR3 DNA sequence: TGTGCCAGCTCACCACTGAGAGGCAGTGAGGGCTACACCTTC. Complete variable domain (other parts from reference TRBV18 and TRBJ1-2): NAGVMQNPRHLVRRRGQEARLRCSPMKGHSHVYWYRQLPEEGLKFMVYLQKENIIDESGMPKERFSAEFPKEGPSILRIQQVVRGDSAAYFCASSPLRGSEGYTFGSGTRLTVV.

The chain couples TRBV5-1 to TRBJ1-1; no clear D. V was pared by 3 bases and J by 2 bases, with 11 bases between. Germline loops: CDR1 SGHRS, CDR2 YFSETQ. The CDR3 spans 14 residues. The CDR3 bases are TGCGCCAGCAGCTCCGTTACGGCCAACACTGAAGCTTTCTTT. This encodes CASSSVTANTEAFF.

The chain is built from TRBV6-1 and TRBJ1-2; D unclear. Germline CDR1 and CDR2: MNHNS and SASEGT. The V gene lost 7 bases and the J gene lost 0 bases, with 15 bases spanning the gap. CDR3 length: 15 amino acids. The CDR3 sequence is CASNPSRAANYGYTF. CDR3 bases: TGTGCCAGCAACCCATCCCGGGCAGCTAACTATGGCTACACCTTC.

The chain joins TRBV11-2 to TRBJ2-7; 8 bases match TRBD2. CDR3 length: 15 residues. Germline CDR1 SGHAT, CDR2 FQNNGV. V gave up 6 bases and J gave up 4 bases; unmatched junction bases: 11. CDR3 DNA: TGTGCCAGCAGGCGGGGGGCTTCGTCGAGGTACGAGCAGTACTTC. It specifies CASRRGASSRYEQYF.

V usage is TRBV5-1 and J usage is TRBJ2-1, with 8 bases aligning to TRBD2. CDR3 size: 16 residues. CDR1 is SGHRS and CDR2 is YFSETQ in the germline V gene. Trimming took 2 bases from V and 2 from J; bases not matched to a gene: 6. CDR3 protein: CASSFMGSGTYNEQFF. The CDR3, as DNA: TGCGCCAGCAGCTTCATGGGTAGCGGGACCTACAATGAGCAGTTCTTC.

V and J are TRBV30 and TRBJ2-7; no clear D. V lost 2 bases to trimming and J lost 6 bases, with 17 bases between them. The germline gives CDR1 GTSNPN, CDR2 SVGIG (reference sequence). CDR3 length: 14 residues. The CDR3 nucleotides are TGTGCCTGGAGTAGAGACTTAGAATCCAGCGAGCAGTACTTC. It is translated as CAWSRDLESSEQYF. Based on the CDR3 plus reference TRBV30 and TRBJ2-7, the full variable domain is SQTIHQWPATLVQPVGSPLSLECTVEGTSNPNLYWYRQAAGRGLQLLFYSVGIGQISSEVPQNLSASRPQDRQFILSSKKLLLSDSGFYLCAWSRDLESSEQYFGPGTRLTVT.

The genes are TRBV5-1 and TRBJ2-3, with 7 bases identical to TRBD2. CDR1 SGHRS and CDR2 YFSETQ come from the germline V gene. The CDR3 covers 14 residues. The V gene end was trimmed by 2 bases and the J gene end by 2 bases; junction bases not matched to a gene: 2. The CDR3 loop reads CASSFSGPTDTQYF. Written as DNA, the CDR3 is TGCGCCAGCAGCTTTAGCGGGCCCACAGATACGCAGTATTTT.

This clone was seen a few times. V gene TRBV5-1 combines with J gene TRBJ2-5, with D possibly being TRBD2 (5 bases). Germline V lookup: CDR1 SGHRS, CDR2 YFSETQ. V lost 0 bases, J lost 9 bases, and 18 bases lay in between. The CDR3 is 15 residues long. CDR3 in amino acids: CASSLAVDGDGAQYF. The CDR3 DNA follows: TGCGCCAGCAGCTTGGCTGTCGACGGGGATGGGGCCCAGTACTTC.

The chain recombines TRBV2 with TRBJ2-3; 7 bases are shared with TRBD2. CDR1 and CDR2 (germline): SNHLY, FYNNEI. The CDR3 is 15 residues long. The ends lost 4 bases at V and 0 bases at J; junction bases unmatched: 4. The CDR3 is CASSAAGSSTDTQYF. The CDR3 DNA reads TGTGCCAGCAGTGCAGCGGGATCTAGCACAGATACGCAGTATTTT.

This chain links TRBV27 with TRBJ2-5, with a tentative D call TRBD2 (6 bases). CDR1 and CDR2 (germline): MNHEY, SMNVEV (reference sequence). V lost 6 bases and J 1 base, leaving 12 bases between the germline ends. This CDR3 spans 14 amino acids. In nucleotides, the CDR3 is TGTGCCAGCAGCTCCAGGGAGGTCCAAGAGACCCAGTACTTC. Amino acids: CASSSREVQETQYF.

CDR3 DNA sequence: TGCGCCAGCAAGGTCCAAATAACCTCCTACAATGAGCAGTTCTTC. It yields the protein CASKVQITSYNEQFF. V and J are TRBV5-1 and TRBJ2-1; D gene unclear. This CDR3 region has 15 residues. The V gene's germline CDR1 is SGHRS and CDR2 YFSETQ. V gave up 6 bases and J gave up 0 bases, with 13 bases separating them. Filled out from reference TRBV5-1 and TRBJ2-1, the complete variable domain reads KAGVTQTPRYLIKTRGQQVTLSCSPISGHRSVSWYQQTPGQGLQFLFEYFSETQRNKGNFPGRFSGRQFSNSRSEMNVSTLELGDSALYLCASKVQITSYNEQFFGPGTRLTVL.

As for this clone: Germline and junction disagree at one end, which may indicate a read error. The chain employs TRBV28 and TRBJ1-5; D may be TRBD1 (5 bases). The CDR3 is made up of 15 amino acids. The germline V gene encodes CDR1 MDHEN and CDR2 SYDVKM. Here the CDR3 reads CASSLYALVGGVLDF. CDR3 in DNA: TGTGCCAGCAGTTTATACGCGCTGGTCGGGGGTGTACTTGATTTT.

This chain links TRBV5-4 with TRBJ1-1; the D is unclear. Germline V lookup: CDR1 SGHNT, CDR2 YYREEE (reference sequence). This CDR3 is 10 amino acids long. The V end was cut by 4 bases, the J end by 11 bases, with 9 bases between. CDR3 sequence (DNA): TGTGCCAGCAGCCCGGACGTTGCTTTCTTT. Its protein product is CASSPDVAFF.

The chain couples TRBV9 to TRBJ2-5; D tentatively reads TRBD1 or TRBD2 (7 bases each). The CDR3 length is 16 residues. CDR1 is SGDLS, CDR2 YYNGEE, per germline. V was cut by 0 bases and J by 3 bases, with 15 bases left in between. CDR3 DNA: TGTGCCAGCAGCGTAGGGGGCGCAGGGGGGGAAGAGACCCAGTACTTC. It encodes CASSVGGAGGEETQYF.

The V and J genes are TRBV5-1 and TRBJ2-1, with 7 bases matching TRBD2. The CDR3 totals 15 residues. V lost 4 bases to trimming and J lost 6 bases; unmatched junction nucleotides: 10. CDR1 is SGHRS and CDR2 is YFSETQ in the germline V gene. CDR3 sequence reads: CASSITSVGGNEQFF. The CDR3 region has the DNA TGCGCCAGCAGCATAACTAGCGTTGGTGGCAATGAGCAGTTCTTC.

In the case of this clone: A far larger clone is one base from this, pointing to a likely read error. This sample includes further DNA sequences coding for the same CDR3. The chain combines TRBV28 with TRBJ1-4, with 7 bases that match TRBD1. CDR1 is MDHEN, CDR2 SYDVKM, per germline. This CDR3 has 13 residues. This chain's CDR3 is CASHQGGDEKLFF. CDR3 DNA: TGTGCCAGCCACCAGGGGGGGGATGAAAAGCTGTTTTTT.

The chain carries TRBV5-5 and TRBJ2-3; possibly TRBD2 for D (6 bases). With 3 bases removed from V and 0 bases from J, the gap between germline ends came to 8 bases. Germline assignment: CDR1 SGHKS and CDR2 YYEKEE (reference sequence). The CDR3 is made up of 14 amino acids. CDR3 residues: CASSYSGSTDTQYF. The CDR3 DNA reads as TGTGCCAGCAGCTACAGCGGGAGCACAGATACGCAGTATTTT.

This clone was observed once. The chain carries TRBV6-6 and TRBJ2-7, with TRBD1 matching 9 bases. The germline CDR1 and CDR2 sequences are MNHNY and SVGAGI (reference sequence). This CDR3 contains 16 residues. The V segment lost 6 bases and the J segment 4 bases; nucleotides outside the gene matches: 13. The CDR3 sequence: CASRTVFETGGYEQYF. The CDR3 region has the DNA TGTGCCAGCAGGACGGTTTTTGAGACAGGGGGATACGAGCAGTACTTC.